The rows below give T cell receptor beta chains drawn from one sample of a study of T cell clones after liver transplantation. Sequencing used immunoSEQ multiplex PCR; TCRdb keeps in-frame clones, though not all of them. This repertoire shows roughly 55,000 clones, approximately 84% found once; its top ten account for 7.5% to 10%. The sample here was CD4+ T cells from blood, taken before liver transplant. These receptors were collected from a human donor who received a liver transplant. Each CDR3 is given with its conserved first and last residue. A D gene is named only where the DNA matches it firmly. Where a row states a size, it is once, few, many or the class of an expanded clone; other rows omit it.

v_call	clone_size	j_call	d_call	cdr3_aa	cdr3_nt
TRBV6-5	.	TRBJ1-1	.	CASSYSPGNTEAFF	TGTGCCAGCAGTTACTCGCCCGGGAACACTGAAGCTTTCTTT
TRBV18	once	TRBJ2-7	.	CASSPPEGIYEQYF	TGTGCCAGCTCACCACCGGAGGGAATTTACGAGCAGTACTTC
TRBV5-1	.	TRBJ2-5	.	CASSSQGPRETQYF	TGCGCCAGCAGCTCACAGGGTCCCCGGGAGACCCAGTACTTC
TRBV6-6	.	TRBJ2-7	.	CASSDEKQGYEQYF	TGTGCCAGCAGCGATGAAAAGCAGGGCTACGAGCAGTACTTC
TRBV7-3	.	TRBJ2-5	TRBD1	CASSTHGGQGETQYF	TGTGCCAGCAGCACCCACGGGGGACAGGGAGAGACCCAGTACTTC
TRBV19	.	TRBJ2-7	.	CASSRGRDRVKLYF	TGTGCCAGTAGTCGCGGGAGGGACAGGGTAAAGTTGTACTTC
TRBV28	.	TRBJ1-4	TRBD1	CASRPTPGQGSEKLFF	TGTGCCAGCAGGCCCACTCCGGGACAGGGGTCCGAAAAACTGTTTTTT
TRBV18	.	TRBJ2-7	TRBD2	CASSPFSDVSGRGNEQYF	TGTGCCAGCTCACCTTTTTCCGATGTTAGCGGGAGAGGAAACGAGCAGTACTTC
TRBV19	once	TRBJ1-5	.	CASSISRGGWQPQHF	TGTGCCAGTAGTATTTCGAGGGGTGGGTGGCAGCCCCAGCATTTT
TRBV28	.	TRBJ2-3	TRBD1	CASSLTGADTQYF	TGTGCCAGCAGTTTAACAGGGGCAGATACGCAGTATTTT
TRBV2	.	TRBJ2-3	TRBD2	CASLMALANTDTQYF	TGTGCCAGCCTAATGGCACTAGCGAACACAGATACGCAGTATTTT